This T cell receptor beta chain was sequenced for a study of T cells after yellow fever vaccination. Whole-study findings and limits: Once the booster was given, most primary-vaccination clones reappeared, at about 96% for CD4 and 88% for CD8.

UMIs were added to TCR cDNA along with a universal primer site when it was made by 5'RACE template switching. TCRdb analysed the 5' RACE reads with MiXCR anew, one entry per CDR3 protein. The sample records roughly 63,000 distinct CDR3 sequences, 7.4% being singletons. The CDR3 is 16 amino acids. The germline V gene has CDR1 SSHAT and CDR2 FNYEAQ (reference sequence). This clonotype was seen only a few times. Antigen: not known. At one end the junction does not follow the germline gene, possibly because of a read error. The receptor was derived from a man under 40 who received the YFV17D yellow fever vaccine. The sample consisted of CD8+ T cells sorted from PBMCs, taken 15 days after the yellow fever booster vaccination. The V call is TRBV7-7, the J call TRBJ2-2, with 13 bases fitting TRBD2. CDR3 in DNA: TGTGCTAGCAGCCGGACTAGCGGGAGCAACACCGGGGAGCTGTTTTTT. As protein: CASSRTSGSNTGELFF.